The 27 T cell receptor beta chains below come from one sample, sequenced in a study of T cells in Graves' hyperthyroidism and ophthalmopathy (dated 2019 in TCRdb). To prepare the library, multiplex PCR was applied. The instrument given in TCRdb is Illumina HiSeq 2000. Amplification of TCR beta CDR3 regions was carried out from RNA transcripts. The TCR CDR3 was subjected to a first round of RT-PCR using the HTBI primer set and the Qiagen OneStep RT-PCR kit. TCRdb passed the public sequencing reads through fastp at Q25 and MiXCR, retaining productive beta sequences. Identical CDR3 proteins give one entry, which carries the most common genes and DNA. The sample profile shows fewer than 500,000 distinct CDR3 sequences; less than 15% of them were found once. Less than 25% of the sample comes from the top ten. Sequenced material: blood. The source of these receptors is a man aged 30 to 45 with Graves' hyperthyroidism that later progressed to Graves' ophthalmopathy.

This clonotype came up many times. The rearrangement uses TRBV7-2 and TRBJ1-3; D unresolved. Germline CDR1 is SGHTA and CDR2 is FQGNSA. CDR3 length equals 14 residues. With 5 bases removed from V and 0 bases from J, the gap between germline ends came to 8 bases. The CDR3 sequence: CASSPAISGNTIYF. CDR3 coding DNA: TGTGCCAGCAGCCCAGCGATCTCTGGAAACACCATATATTTT.

CDR3 in DNA: TGCGCCAGCAGCTTGGCCTCTGGGGCCAACGTCCTGACTTTC. It encodes CASSLASGANVLTF. The chain has TRBV5-1 and TRBJ2-6, with D hard to call. The CDR3 loop spans 14 amino acids. Germline CDR1 is SGHRS and CDR2 is YFSETQ. V gave up 0 bases and J gave up 0 bases, with 1 base separating them.

This clonotype was counted only a few times. V usage is TRBV6-1 and J usage is TRBJ2-1; either TRBD1 or TRBD2 may supply D (6 bases each). V lost 7 bases, J lost 0 bases, and 16 bases lay in between. CDR1 MNHNS and CDR2 SASEGT come from the germline V gene. The CDR3 loop spans 16 amino acids. The CDR3 loop reads CASTPLGGSSYNEQFF. CDR3 coding DNA: TGTGCCAGCACCCCCTTAGGGGGGAGCTCCTACAATGAGCAGTTCTTC.

This clonotype was observed at least ten times. The rearrangement links TRBV13 to TRBJ2-3; D possibly corresponds to TRBD2 (6 bases). There are 16 residues in the CDR3. With 2 bases removed from V and 0 bases from J, the gap between germline ends came to 12 bases. The germline gives CDR1 PRHDT, CDR2 FYEKMQ (reference sequence). CDR3 nucleotide sequence: TGTGCCAGCAGCTTAATGGCGGGGTCGAGCACAGATACGCAGTATTTT. It yields the protein CASSLMAGSSTDTQYF. Looking up the rest from reference TRBV13 and TRBJ2-3 gives the full variable domain: AAGVIQSPRHLIKEKRETATLKCYPIPRHDTVYWYQQGPGQDPQFLISFYEKMQSDKGSIPDRFSAQQFSDYHSELNMSSLELGDSALYFCASSLMAGSSTDTQYFGPGTRLTVL.

A few counts support this clonotype. CDR3 protein: CASSPGQNVQPQHF. CDR3 sequence (DNA): TGTGCCAGCAGCCCCGGACAGAATGTGCAGCCCCAGCATTTT. This chain connects TRBV5-6 to TRBJ1-5; tentatively, D is TRBD1 (6 bases). Germline V gene sequence: CDR1 SGHDT, CDR2 YYEEEE. Trimming removed 4 bases from V and 7 bases from J, with 15 bases in between. This CDR3 spans 14 amino acids.

The chain employs TRBV4-1 and TRBJ2-1; D possibly uses TRBD1 or TRBD2 (6 bases each). The germline V and J ends were trimmed by 1 base and 6 bases, with 10 bases remaining between them. This CDR3 is 14 amino acids long. Germline V gene sequence: CDR1 MGHRA, CDR2 YSYEKL. The CDR3 sequence: CASSQVGGRNEQFF. The CDR3 coding sequence is TGCGCCAGCAGCCAAGTTGGGGGGCGCAATGAGCAGTTCTTC.

A remark on this clonotype: The conserved phenylalanine or tryptophan is not found at the CDR3 terminus, so this likely reflects a read error. This chain connects TRBV5-1 to TRBJ1-1; tentatively, D is TRBD1 (5 bases). Germline CDR1 is SGHRS and CDR2 is YFSETQ. The CDR3 has 14 amino acids. V shed 1 base and J shed 3 bases, with 10 bases lying between them. CDR3 DNA: TGCGCCAGCAGCTTGCGGGGGGGGGACACTGAAGCTTTCGTT. The encoded protein is CASSLRGGDTEAFV.

There are many counts of this clonotype. The chain couples TRBV12-3 or TRBV12-4 to TRBJ2-4, with TRBD1 matching 7 bases. The CDR3 is 18 residues long. V lost 0 bases, J lost 1 base, and 9 bases stayed unmatched. Written as DNA, the CDR3 is TGTGCCAGCAGTTTAGCACTGACAGGGAACCGGGCCAAAAACATTCAGTACTTC. This codes for CASSLALTGNRAKNIQYF.

The chain is built from TRBV10-3 and TRBJ2-1; 16 bases line up with TRBD2. With V trimmed by 6 bases and J by 6 bases, 5 bases remained unmatched. The V gene's germline CDR1 is ENHRY and CDR2 SYGVKD. This CDR3 is built from 16 residues. In nucleotides, the CDR3 is TGTGCCATCAGGGGGACTAGCGGGGGGGAGAGCAATGAGCAGTTCTTC. Translating it yields CAIRGTSGGESNEQFF.

The chain links TRBV24-1 to TRBJ2-7; maybe TRBD1 (5 bases). V lost 3 bases and J 5 bases, leaving 10 bases between the germline ends. Germline assignment: CDR1 KGHDR and CDR2 SFDVKD. CDR3 length equals 13 residues. The CDR3 spells CATSDGQGNEQYF. DNA for the CDR3: TGTGCCACCAGTGATGGGCAGGGTAACGAGCAGTACTTC.

This clonotype was observed many times. The rearrangement links TRBV27 to TRBJ2-7, with 9 positions matching TRBD2. The CDR3 runs 14 residues. Germline-derived CDR1 and CDR2 are MNHEY and SMNVEV (reference sequence). The junction had 1 base not matched to a gene; V was cut back by 0 bases and J by 4 bases. CDR3 protein: CASSLSSGGYEQYF. The CDR3 DNA reads as TGTGCCAGCAGTTTATCTAGCGGGGGTTACGAGCAGTACTTC.

CDR3: CAWSVLFRRDEQYF. The CDR3 DNA reads TGTGCCTGGAGTGTACTATTCCGGAGGGACGAGCAGTACTTC. The rearrangement uses TRBV30 and TRBJ2-7; weak D call: TRBD2 (6 bases). The CDR3 is made up of 14 amino acids. The germline gives CDR1 GTSNPN, CDR2 SVGIG (reference sequence). With 0 bases removed from V and 5 bases from J, the gap between germline ends came to 14 bases.

Many counts were recorded for this clonotype. The chain carries TRBV19 and TRBJ1-1; 8 bases are shared with TRBD1. This CDR3 has 13 amino acids. Germline CDR1 LNHDA, CDR2 SQIVND (reference sequence). J gave up 3 bases and V 6 bases, and 3 bases lay outside the gene matches. CDR3 nucleotides: TGTGCCAGTAGCTGGGACAGGCACACTGAAGCTTTCTTT. This sequence encodes CASSWDRHTEAFF.

To note about this clonotype: Just one base apart from a much larger clone, this may be a read error. This sequence joins TRBV6-1 and TRBJ2-1; 9 nucleotides align to TRBD2. CDR3 size: 15 residues. CDR1 is MNHNS, CDR2 SASEGT, per germline. As DNA, the CDR3 is TGTGCCAGCATCGAAAGTCTAGCGGGGTTCAATGAGCAGCTCTTC. It specifies CASIESLAGFNEQLF.

This chain uses TRBV19 with TRBJ2-2; D perhaps matches TRBD1 (6 bases). Per germline, CDR1 LNHDA and CDR2 SQIVND (reference sequence). The CDR3 spans 15 residues. Trimming removed 3 bases at V and 4 bases at J, with 12 bases between. CDR3 amino acids: CASSIRYRATGELFF. As DNA, the CDR3 is TGTGCCAGTAGTATCCGCTACAGGGCCACCGGGGAGCTGTTTTTT. The complete variable domain, with remaining parts taken from reference TRBV19 and TRBJ2-2, reads DGGITQSPKYLFRKEGQNVTLSCEQNLNHDAMYWYRQDPGQGLRLIYYSQIVNDFQKGDIAEGYSVSREKKESFPLTVTSAQKNPTAFYLCASSIRYRATGELFFGEGSRLTVL.

This clonotype was counted at least ten times. The chain joins TRBV20-1 to TRBJ1-5; TRBD1 matches at 7 bases. This CDR3 has 13 amino acids. Trimming at V came to 6 bases and at J to 3 bases, leaving 5 bases not matched to a gene. The V gene's germline CDR1 is DFQATT and CDR2 SNEGSKA (reference sequence). Here the CDR3 DNA reads TGCAGTGCCGCTGGACAGGACAATCAGCCCCAGCATTTT. Amino acids: CSAAGQDNQPQHF.

The V gene is TRBV7-6, the J gene TRBJ1-2; 7 nucleotides agree with TRBD1. CDR1 is SGHVS and CDR2 is FNYEAQ in the germline V gene. The CDR3 totals 12 residues. The trim removed 5 bases at V and 8 bases at J, leaving 5 bases unmatched. CDR3 nucleotides: TGTGCCAGCAGCGTATACAGGGGAGGCTACACCTTC. Translated: CASSVYRGGYTF. The whole variable domain, remainder taken from reference TRBV7-6 and TRBJ1-2, is GAGVSQSPRYKVTKRGQDVALRCDPISGHVSLYWYRQALGQGPEFLTYFNYEAQQDKSGLPNDRFSAERPEGSISTLTIQRTEQRDSAMYRCASSVYRGGYTFGSGTRLTVV.

CDR3 amino acids: CASTPPGDGFGAEAFF. The DNA of the CDR3 is TGTGCCAGTACTCCCCCGGGGGACGGGTTTGGCGCTGAAGCTTTCTTT. The chain recombines TRBV19 with TRBJ1-1; D is perhaps TRBD1 (5 bases). The CDR3 covers 16 residues. Germline V gene sequence: CDR1 LNHDA, CDR2 SQIVND (reference sequence). V was trimmed by 7 bases and J by 6 bases, leaving 24 bases between them.

This clonotype occurred many times. The V gene is TRBV20-1, the J gene TRBJ1-1; D is unclear. The germline CDR1 and CDR2 sequences are DFQATT and SNEGSKA (reference sequence). The CDR3 spans 12 residues. Trimming took 7 bases from V and 11 from J, leaving 20 bases between them. CDR3 in DNA: TGCAGTGGTCGGGCCGAAGGGTTTTGGGCTTTCTTT. Residues: CSGRAEGFWAFF.

This clonotype was counted only a few times. The chain links TRBV7-8 to TRBJ1-1; 11 bases line up with TRBD1. This CDR3 contains 15 residues. With 5 bases clipped from V and 5 bases from J, the junction kept 7 bases outside the gene matches. CDR1 and CDR2 from the germline V gene are SGHVS and FQNEAQ. As DNA, the CDR3 is TGTGCCAGCAGCCCCCGGACAGGGGGCGGAACTGAAGCTTTCTTT. It yields the protein CASSPRTGGGTEAFF.

Concerning this clonotype: It may be a read error: a sequence one base away is much more abundant. The V and J genes are TRBV13 and TRBJ1-5; D gene unclear. The CDR3 sequence is 14 residues long. Between the trimmed V and J ends, which lost 3 bases and 6 bases, there was a span of 12 bases. From germline, CDR1 is PRHDT and CDR2 FYEKMQ (reference sequence). CDR3 region: CASSLGEAGQPQHF. Here the CDR3 DNA reads TGTGCCAGCAGCTTGGGAGAAGCGGGTCAGCCCCAGCATTTT.

A few counts support this clonotype. The J gene is TRBJ1-1, the V gene TRBV5-1; no reliable D call. V was trimmed by 4 bases and J by 5 bases, leaving 15 bases between them. The germline CDR1 and CDR2 sequences are SGHRS and YFSETQ. The CDR3 extends over 14 amino acids. In DNA, the CDR3 is TGCGCCAGCAGCCCAGAACCCTCGGAGACTGAAGCTTTCTTT. It specifies CASSPEPSETEAFF. The entire variable domain, with the rest obtained from reference TRBV5-1 and TRBJ1-1, is as follows: KAGVTQTPRYLIKTRGQQVTLSCSPISGHRSVSWYQQTPGQGLQFLFEYFSETQRNKGNFPGRFSGRQFSNSRSEMNVSTLELGDSALYLCASSPEPSETEAFFGQGTRLTVV.

Only a few counts were recorded for this clonotype. J is TRBJ2-1 and V is TRBV24-1; TRBD2 agrees at 15 bases. This CDR3 is built from 20 residues. J was trimmed by 0 bases and V by 3 bases; bases with no gene match: 8. CDR1 KGHDR and CDR2 SFDVKD come from the germline V gene. The CDR3 is CATSDNSGLAGGRSYNEQFF. The CDR3 DNA sequence: TGTGCCACCAGTGATAACTCGGGACTAGCGGGGGGCCGCTCCTACAATGAGCAGTTCTTC.

The chain couples TRBV6-4 to TRBJ1-5; TRBD1 is a possible D gene (5 bases). CDR1 and CDR2 (germline): MRHNA, SNTAGT. The V end lost 5 bases, the J end lost 6 bases, and 11 bases lay between the germline ends. This CDR3 region has 13 residues. The CDR3 reads CASSLREGQPQHF. The CDR3 bases are TGTGCCAGCAGTCTCAGGGAGGGTCAGCCCCAGCATTTT.

This clonotype was seen many times. The chain employs TRBV11-2 and TRBJ2-3; D is uncertain. Trimming took off 0 bases at V and 2 bases at J, with 9 bases between the two ends. There are 15 residues in the CDR3. The germline gives CDR1 SGHAT, CDR2 FQNNGV. The CDR3 DNA sequence: TGTGCCAGCAGCTTAGATCTATCAGTCACAGATACGCAGTATTTT. Residues: CASSLDLSVTDTQYF. Using reference TRBV11-2 and TRBJ2-3 for the parts outside the CDR3, the full variable domain is EAGVAQSPRYKIIEKRQSVAFWCNPISGHATLYWYQQILGQGPKLLIQFQNNGVVDDSQLPKDRFSAERLKGVDSTLKIQPAKLEDSAVYLCASSLDLSVTDTQYFGPGTRLTVL.

This chain uses TRBV7-2 with TRBJ2-7; TRBD2 matches at 7 bases. With V trimmed by 2 bases and J by 0 bases, 16 bases remained unmatched. The CDR3 is made up of 19 amino acids. CDR1 and CDR2 from the germline V gene are SGHTA and FQGNSA. This chain's CDR3 is CASSLRPVGRTFNSYEQYF. The CDR3 region has the DNA TGTGCCAGCAGCTTACGCCCAGTCGGGAGGACCTTTAACTCCTACGAGCAGTACTTC.

In the case of this clonotype: Lacking the conserved final phenylalanine or tryptophan, this CDR3 likely reflects a read error. The chain joins TRBV5-1 to TRBJ1-2; unclear D gene. Trimming pared 2 bases from V and 6 bases from J, leaving 11 bases between. Germline assignment: CDR1 SGHRS and CDR2 YFSETQ. This CDR3 contains 13 residues. CDR3 sequence (DNA): TGCGCCAGCAGCTTTCCCTCAACGGATGGCTACACCCTC. This translates into CASSFPSTDGYTL.